This T cell receptor (beta chain) originates from a study of blood T cell repertoires in COVID-19. The germline CDR1 and CDR2 sequences are MDHEN and SYDVKM. The CDR3 is 17 amino acids. After removal of 3 bases from V and 4 bases from J, the junction contained 11 bases not matched to a gene. TCRdb's copy holds only in-frame clones and misses some; the assay was immunoSEQ multiplex PCR. Seen here are roughly 220,000 clones, roughly nine tenths observed once, and the top ten hold about 3.3%. This clone was observed once. Sample: PBMCs or T cells enriched from blood (not recorded which). The sequence was obtained from a woman aged 18-29 years in a cohort exposed to, infected with or recovered from COVID-19 (not recorded which). The chain links TRBV28 to TRBJ1-5; 8 bases map to TRBD1. The DNA for the CDR3 is TGTGCCAGCAGTTTCATCACCGGCGACAGGGGAAATCAGCCCCAGCATTTT. Its translation: CASSFITGDRGNQPQHF.